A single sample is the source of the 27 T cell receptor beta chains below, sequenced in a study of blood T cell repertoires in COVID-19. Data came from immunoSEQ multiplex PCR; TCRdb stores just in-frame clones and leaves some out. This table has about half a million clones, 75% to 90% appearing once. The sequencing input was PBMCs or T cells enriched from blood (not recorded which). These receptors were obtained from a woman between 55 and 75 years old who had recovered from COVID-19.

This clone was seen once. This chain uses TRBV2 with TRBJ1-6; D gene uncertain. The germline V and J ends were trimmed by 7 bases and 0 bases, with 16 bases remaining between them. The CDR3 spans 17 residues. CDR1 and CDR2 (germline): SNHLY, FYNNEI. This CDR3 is CASISMTGSSYNSPLHF. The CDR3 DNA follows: TGTGCCAGCATAAGTATGACCGGGAGCTCCTATAATTCACCCCTCCACTTT.

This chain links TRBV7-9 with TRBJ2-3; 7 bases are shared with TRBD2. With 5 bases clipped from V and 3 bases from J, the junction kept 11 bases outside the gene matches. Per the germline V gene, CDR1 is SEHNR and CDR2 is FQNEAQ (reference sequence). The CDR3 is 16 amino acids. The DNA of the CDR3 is TGTGCCAGCAGCGAAGTGGGGGGACTAAGGACAGATACGCAGTATTTT. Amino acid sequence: CASSEVGGLRTDTQYF.

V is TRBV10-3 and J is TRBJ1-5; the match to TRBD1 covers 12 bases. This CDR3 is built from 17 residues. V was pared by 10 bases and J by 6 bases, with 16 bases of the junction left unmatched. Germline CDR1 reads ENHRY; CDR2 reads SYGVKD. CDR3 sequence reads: CATYLDSGQGAVQPQHF. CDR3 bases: TGTGCCACCTACTTAGACTCGGGACAGGGGGCAGTTCAGCCCCAGCATTTT.

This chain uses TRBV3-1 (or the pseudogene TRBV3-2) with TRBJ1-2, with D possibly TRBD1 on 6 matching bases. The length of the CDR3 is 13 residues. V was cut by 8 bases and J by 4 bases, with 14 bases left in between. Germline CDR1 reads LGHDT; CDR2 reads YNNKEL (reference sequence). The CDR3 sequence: CASAQGLGYGYTF. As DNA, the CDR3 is TGTGCCAGCGCACAGGGTTTAGGCTATGGCTACACCTTC.

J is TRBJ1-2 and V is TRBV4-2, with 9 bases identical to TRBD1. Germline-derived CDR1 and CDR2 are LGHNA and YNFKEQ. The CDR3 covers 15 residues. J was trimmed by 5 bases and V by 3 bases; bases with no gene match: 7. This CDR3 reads CASSHVSGTGYGYTF. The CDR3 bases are TGTGCCAGCAGCCATGTTTCCGGGACAGGGTATGGCTACACCTTC.

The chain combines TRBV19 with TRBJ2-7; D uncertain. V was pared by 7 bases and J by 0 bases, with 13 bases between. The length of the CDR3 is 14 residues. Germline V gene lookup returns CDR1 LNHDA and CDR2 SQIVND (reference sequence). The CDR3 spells CASKRYLSSYEQYF. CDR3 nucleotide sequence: TGTGCCAGTAAGAGGTATTTGAGCTCCTACGAGCAGTACTTC.

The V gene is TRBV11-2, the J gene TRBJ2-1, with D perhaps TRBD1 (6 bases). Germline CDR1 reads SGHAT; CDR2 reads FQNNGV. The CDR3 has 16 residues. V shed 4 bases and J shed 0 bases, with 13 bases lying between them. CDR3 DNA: TGTGCCAGCAGCTCCGGGACATTCAGCTCCTACAATGAGCAGTTCTTC. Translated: CASSSGTFSSYNEQFF.

CDR3 nucleotides: TGTGCCAGCAGCATCGGACACAGCAATCAGCCCCAGCATTTT. It specifies CASSIGHSNQPQHF. The chain has TRBV5-6 and TRBJ1-5; tentatively, D is TRBD1 (5 bases). CDR3 length: 14 residues. The germline V and J ends were trimmed by 4 bases and 1 base, with 9 bases remaining between them. Germline assignment: CDR1 SGHDT and CDR2 YYEEEE.

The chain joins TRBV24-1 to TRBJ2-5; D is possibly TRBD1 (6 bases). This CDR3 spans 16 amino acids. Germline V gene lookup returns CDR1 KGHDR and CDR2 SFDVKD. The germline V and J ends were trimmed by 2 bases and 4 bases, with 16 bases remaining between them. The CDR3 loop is CATSDSLKRGGETQYF. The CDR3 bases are TGTGCCACCAGTGATTCGCTCAAGAGAGGGGGAGAGACCCAGTACTTC.

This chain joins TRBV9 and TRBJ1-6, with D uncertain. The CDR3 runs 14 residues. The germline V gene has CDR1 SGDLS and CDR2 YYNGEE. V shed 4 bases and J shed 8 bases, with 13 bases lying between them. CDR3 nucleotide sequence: TGTGCCAGCAGCCCCGGACTGAGGGATTCACCCCTCCACTTT. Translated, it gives CASSPGLRDSPLHF.

The CDR3 protein is CAISMISGGELFF. The CDR3 DNA follows: TGTGCCATCTCGATGATTTCGGGCGGGGAGCTGTTTTTT. V usage is TRBV19 and J usage is TRBJ2-2; D remains ambiguous. Germline values: CDR1 LNHDA, CDR2 SQIVND (reference sequence). V shed 10 bases and J shed 7 bases, with 16 bases lying between them. This CDR3 contains 13 residues.

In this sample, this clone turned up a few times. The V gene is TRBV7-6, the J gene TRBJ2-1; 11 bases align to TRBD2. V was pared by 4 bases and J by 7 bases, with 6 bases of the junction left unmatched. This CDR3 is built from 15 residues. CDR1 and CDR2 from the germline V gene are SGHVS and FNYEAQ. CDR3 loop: CASSYTSGGLNEQFF. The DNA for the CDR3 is TGTGCCAGCAGCTACACTAGCGGGGGTCTAAATGAGCAGTTCTTC.

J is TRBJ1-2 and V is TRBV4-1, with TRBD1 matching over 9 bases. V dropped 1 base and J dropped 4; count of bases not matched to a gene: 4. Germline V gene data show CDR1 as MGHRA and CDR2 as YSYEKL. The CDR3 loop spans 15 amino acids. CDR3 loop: CASSQGGQGSYGYTF. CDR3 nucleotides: TGCGCCAGCAGCCAAGGTGGACAGGGGTCCTATGGCTACACCTTC.

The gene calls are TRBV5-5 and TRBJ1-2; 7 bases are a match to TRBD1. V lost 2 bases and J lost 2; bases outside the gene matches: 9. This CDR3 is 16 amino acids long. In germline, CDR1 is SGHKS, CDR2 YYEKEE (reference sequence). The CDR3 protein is CASSLAEGAGNYGYTF. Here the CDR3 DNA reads TGTGCCAGCAGCTTAGCTGAGGGGGCGGGGAACTATGGCTACACCTTC.

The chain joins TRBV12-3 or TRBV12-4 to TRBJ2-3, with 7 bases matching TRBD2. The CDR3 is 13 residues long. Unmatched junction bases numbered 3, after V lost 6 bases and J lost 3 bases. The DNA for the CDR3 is TGTGCCAGCAGGCTCGGGGGGACAGATACGCAGTATTTT. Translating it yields CASRLGGTDTQYF.

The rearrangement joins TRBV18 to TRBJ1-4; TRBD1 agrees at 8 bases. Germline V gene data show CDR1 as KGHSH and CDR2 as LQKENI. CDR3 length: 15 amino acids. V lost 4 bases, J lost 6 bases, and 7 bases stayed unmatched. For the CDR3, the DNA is TGTGCCAGCTCACAGGGGGGACAGGTGGATGAAAAACTGTTTTTT. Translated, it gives CASSQGGQVDEKLFF.

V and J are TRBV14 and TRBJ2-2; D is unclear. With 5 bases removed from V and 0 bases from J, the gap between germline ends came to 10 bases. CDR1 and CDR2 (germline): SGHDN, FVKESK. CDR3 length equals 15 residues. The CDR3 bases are TGTGCCAGCAGCAAAGCTACTTCGAACACCGGGGAGCTGTTTTTT. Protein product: CASSKATSNTGELFF.

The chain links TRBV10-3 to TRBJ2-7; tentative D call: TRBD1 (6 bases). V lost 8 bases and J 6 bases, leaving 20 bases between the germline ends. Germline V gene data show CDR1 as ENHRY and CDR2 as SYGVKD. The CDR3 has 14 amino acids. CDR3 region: CAIGPSTGTGEQYV. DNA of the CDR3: TGTGCCATCGGGCCGTCTACAGGGACCGGCGAGCAGTACGTC.

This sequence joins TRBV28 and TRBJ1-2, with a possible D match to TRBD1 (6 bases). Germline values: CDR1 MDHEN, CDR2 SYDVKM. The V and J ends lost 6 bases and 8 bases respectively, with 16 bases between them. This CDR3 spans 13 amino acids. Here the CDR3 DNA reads TGTGCCAGCAGCAGCGTCCAGGGGACAGGCTACACCTTC. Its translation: CASSSVQGTGYTF.

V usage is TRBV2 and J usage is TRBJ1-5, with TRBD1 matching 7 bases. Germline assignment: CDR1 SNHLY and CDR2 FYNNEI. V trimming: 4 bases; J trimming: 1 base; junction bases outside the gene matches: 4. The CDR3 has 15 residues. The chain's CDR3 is CASSGGGGSNQPQHF. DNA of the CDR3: TGTGCCAGCAGTGGAGGGGGCGGGAGCAATCAGCCCCAGCATTTT.

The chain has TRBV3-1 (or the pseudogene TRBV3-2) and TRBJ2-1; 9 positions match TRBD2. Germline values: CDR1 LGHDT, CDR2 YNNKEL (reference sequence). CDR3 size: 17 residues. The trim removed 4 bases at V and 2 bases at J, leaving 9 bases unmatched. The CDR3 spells CASSLAVAGATYNEQFF. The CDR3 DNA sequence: TGTGCCAGCAGCCTAGCCGTAGCGGGGGCAACCTACAATGAGCAGTTCTTC.

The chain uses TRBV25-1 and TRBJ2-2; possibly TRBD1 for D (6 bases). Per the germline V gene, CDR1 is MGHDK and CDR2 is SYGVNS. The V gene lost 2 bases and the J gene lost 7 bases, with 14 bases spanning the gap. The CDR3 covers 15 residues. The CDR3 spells CASSEVGALNGELFF. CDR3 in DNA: TGTGCCAGCAGTGAAGTGGGGGCGCTTAACGGGGAGCTGTTTTTT.

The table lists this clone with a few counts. Written as DNA, the CDR3 is TGTGCCAGCACCCCAGGGGGTGGCCTATTGAGATACACCTTC. It is translated as CASTPGGGLLRYTF. The gene calls are TRBV2 and TRBJ1-2, with TRBD1 matching over 7 bases. The V segment lost 7 bases and the J segment 11 bases; nucleotides outside the gene matches: 16. CDR1 is SNHLY and CDR2 is FYNNEI in the germline V gene. This CDR3 has 14 amino acids.

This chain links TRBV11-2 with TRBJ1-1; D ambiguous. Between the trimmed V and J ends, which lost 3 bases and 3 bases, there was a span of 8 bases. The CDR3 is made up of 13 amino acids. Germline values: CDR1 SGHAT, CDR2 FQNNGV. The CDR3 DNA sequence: TGTGCCAGCAGCTTCTCGGGTTACACTGAAGCTTTCTTT. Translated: CASSFSGYTEAFF.

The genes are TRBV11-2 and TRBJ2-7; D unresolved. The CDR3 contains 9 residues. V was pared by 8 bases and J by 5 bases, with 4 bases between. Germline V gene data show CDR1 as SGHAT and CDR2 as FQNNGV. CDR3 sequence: CASCDEQYV. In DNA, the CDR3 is TGTGCCAGCTGCGACGAGCAGTACGTC.

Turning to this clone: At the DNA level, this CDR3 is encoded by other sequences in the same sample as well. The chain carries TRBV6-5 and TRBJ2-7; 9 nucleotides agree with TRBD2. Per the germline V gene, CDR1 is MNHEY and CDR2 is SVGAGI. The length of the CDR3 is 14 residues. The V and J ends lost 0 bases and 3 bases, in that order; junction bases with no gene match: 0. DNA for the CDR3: TGTGCCAGCAGTTACTCTAGCGGGGGCTACGAGCAGTACTTC. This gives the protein CASSYSSGGYEQYF.

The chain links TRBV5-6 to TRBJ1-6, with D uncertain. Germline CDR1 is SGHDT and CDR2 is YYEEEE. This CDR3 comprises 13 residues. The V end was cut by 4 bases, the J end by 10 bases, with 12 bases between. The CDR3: CASSLSLGSPLHF. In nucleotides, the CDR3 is TGTGCCAGCAGCCTATCTCTCGGGTCACCCCTCCACTTT.